This TCR beta chain was captured in a study of spatial heterogeneity in lung cancer. Time point described: sample taken at primary tumor resection. Study results and limitations: Intratumoral expanded alpha and beta TCR counts were found to track tumor mutation counts.

In the case of this clonotype: The antigen is unknown. A library prepared for alpha chains yielded this beta chain as an off-target read; its size is of little meaning.

Each CDR3 protein is one row after TCRdb ran MiXCR on the 5' RACE reads. This sample yields 13,000 or so distinct CDR3 sequences, of which under 6% are seen a single time; 25% belongs to the top ten. The receptor's source is a male donor with early-stage non-small cell lung cancer. The material was lung tumor tissue, obtained at surgery.

The CDR3 region has the DNA TGCAGCGCGGGTCAGGGCAATCAGCCCCAGCATTTT. Residues: CSAGQGNQPQHF. The gene calls are TRBV29-1 and TRBJ1-5; no reliable D call. V lost 7 bases to trimming and J lost 2 bases, with 9 bases between them. From germline, CDR1 is SQVTM and CDR2 ANQGSEA. The CDR3 length is 12 residues.